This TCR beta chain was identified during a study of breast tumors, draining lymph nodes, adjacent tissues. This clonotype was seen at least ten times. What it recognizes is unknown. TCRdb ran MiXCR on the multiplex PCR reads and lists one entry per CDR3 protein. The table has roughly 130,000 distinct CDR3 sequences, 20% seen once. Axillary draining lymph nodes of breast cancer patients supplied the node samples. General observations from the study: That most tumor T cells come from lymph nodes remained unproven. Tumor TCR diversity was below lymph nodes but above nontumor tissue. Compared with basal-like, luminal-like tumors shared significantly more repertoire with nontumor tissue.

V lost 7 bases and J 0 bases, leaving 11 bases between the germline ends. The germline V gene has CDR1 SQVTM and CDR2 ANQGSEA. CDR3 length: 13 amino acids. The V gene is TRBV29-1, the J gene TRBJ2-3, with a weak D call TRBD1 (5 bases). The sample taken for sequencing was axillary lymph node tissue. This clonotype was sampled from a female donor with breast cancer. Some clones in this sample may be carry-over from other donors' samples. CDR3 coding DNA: TGCAGCGGGACACTTACTAGCACAGATACGCAGTATTTT. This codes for CSGTLTSTDTQYF.